This TCR beta chain came from a study of control samples from healthy donors and cancer patients. Some clones are missing from TCRdb's copy, which holds only in-frame ones; the method was immunoSEQ multiplex PCR. The sample gives 95,000 to 150,000 clones, just under 90% of which show up once; around 10% is in the top ten. This CDR3 has 13 amino acids. V lost 7 bases and J 5 bases, leaving 9 bases between the germline ends. Germline assignment: CDR1 SGHNT and CDR2 YENEEA. The rearrangement links TRBV11-3 to TRBJ1-6; D is unresolved. The sample consisted of blood. The clonotype comes from a man aged 25 to 40 in good health. The DNA of the CDR3 is TGTGCCAGCACCTGGCGGAATAATTCACCCCTCCACTTT. This encodes CASTWRNNSPLHF.